This T cell receptor beta chain was sequenced in a study of blood T cell repertoires in COVID-19. Background on the study: The samples span acute and convalescent COVID-19 from the United States, Italy and Spain.

Libraries were prepared by immunoSEQ multiplex PCR; TCRdb keeps only in-frame clonotypes and omits some of them. The table lists approximately 50,000 clones, approximately 80% of them singletons. Germline V gene data show CDR1 as MNHEY and CDR2 as SMNVEV (reference sequence). The CDR3 loop spans 13 amino acids. The junction had 7 bases not matched to a gene; V was cut back by 7 bases and J by 7 bases. The clonotype was recovered from an elderly man with COVID-19, enrolled during active disease. The rearrangement joins TRBV27 to TRBJ1-1; the match to TRBD1 covers 9 bases. What was sequenced was peripheral blood. The CDR3 here is CASIRQGGGEAFF. CDR3 nucleotide sequence: TGTGCCAGCATCCGACAGGGGGGCGGTGAAGCTTTCTTT.